The sequence of this TCR beta chain was determined in a study of T cell changes during pregnancy in multiple sclerosis. The CDR3 has 15 amino acids. Looked up from germline, CDR1 is SEHNR and CDR2 is FQNEAQ (reference sequence). V shed 1 base and J shed 3 bases, with 10 bases lying between them. Assay used: immunoSEQ multiplex PCR; TCRdb lists only in-frame clones, some missing. The sample lists 55,000 to 85,000 clones, roughly 94% seen once, with around 0.6% in the top ten. About this clone: Other DNA sequences in this sample translate to the same CDR3.

Sequences were derived from peripheral blood, sampled in the third trimester of pregnancy. This clonotype was sampled from a female donor with multiple sclerosis, enrolled in a pregnancy study. The chain joins TRBV7-9 to TRBJ2-4; TRBD2 might be the D (6 bases). The chain's CDR3 is CASSLVAGGKNIQYF. The CDR3 DNA reads as TGTGCCAGCAGCTTAGTTGCCGGGGGCAAAAACATTCAGTACTTC.